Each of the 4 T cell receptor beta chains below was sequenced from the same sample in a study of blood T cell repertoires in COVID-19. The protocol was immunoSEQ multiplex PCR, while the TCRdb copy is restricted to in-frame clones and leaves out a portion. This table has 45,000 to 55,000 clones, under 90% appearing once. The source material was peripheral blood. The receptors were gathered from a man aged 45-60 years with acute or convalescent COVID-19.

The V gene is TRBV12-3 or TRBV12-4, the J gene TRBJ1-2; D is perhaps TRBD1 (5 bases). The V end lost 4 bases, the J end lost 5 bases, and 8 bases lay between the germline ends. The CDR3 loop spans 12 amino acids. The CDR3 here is CASSSRQYGYTF. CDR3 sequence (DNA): TGTGCCAGCAGTTCGAGACAGTATGGCTACACCTTC.

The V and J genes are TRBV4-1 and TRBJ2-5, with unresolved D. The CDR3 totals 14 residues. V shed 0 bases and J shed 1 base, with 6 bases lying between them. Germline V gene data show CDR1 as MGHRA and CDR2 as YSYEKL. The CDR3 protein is CASSQDPSQETQYF. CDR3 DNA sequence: TGCGCCAGCAGCCAAGATCCCAGCCAAGAGACCCAGTACTTC.

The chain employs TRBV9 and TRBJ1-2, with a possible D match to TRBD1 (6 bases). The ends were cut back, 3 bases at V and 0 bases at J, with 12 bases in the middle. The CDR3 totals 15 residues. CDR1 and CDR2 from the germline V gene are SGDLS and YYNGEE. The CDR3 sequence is CASSATGYTNYGYTF. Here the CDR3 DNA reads TGTGCCAGCAGCGCCACAGGGTATACTAACTATGGCTACACCTTC.

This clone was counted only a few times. This chain's CDR3 is CASSTGQARDRLFF. The CDR3 nucleotides are TGTGCCAGCAGCACCGGACAAGCCAGAGATCGACTGTTTTTT. This chain uses TRBV7-6 with TRBJ1-4; D perhaps matches TRBD1 (5 bases). The CDR3 is 14 residues long. V lost 5 bases to trimming and J lost 13 bases, with 20 bases between them. Per the germline V gene, CDR1 is SGHVS and CDR2 is FNYEAQ.